The clone carrying this TCR beta chain was observed at least ten times. What it binds is not known. Using quantitative 5'-RACE with molecular barcodes, the authors made TCR beta libraries. TCRdb used MiXCR to reprocess the 5' RACE reads, holding one entry per CDR3 protein. The data show 200,000 to 300,000 distinct CDR3 sequences, 7.5% to 9% seen once. The record originates from a study of CD8 T cells in ankylosing spondylitis. Broader study findings: What seemed typical of ankylosing spondylitis blood was a TCR beta motif built from about 8 highly homologous variants. Reactive arthritis synovial fluid and blood previously showed some of these motif variants.

V was cut by 0 bases and J by 0 bases, with 9 bases left in between. CDR3 size: 16 residues. The germline CDR1 and CDR2 sequences are LGHNA and YSLEER. The V gene is TRBV4-3, the J gene TRBJ1-5; no definite D call. Sequencing used blood, either unsorted or a sorted T cell fraction (not recorded which). This sequence originates from a male donor with ankylosing spondylitis or in good health (not recorded which). The CDR3 nucleotides are TGCGCCAGCAGCCAAGATCGGTGGAGTAGCAATCAGCCCCAGCATTTT. Its translation: CASSQDRWSSNQPQHF.